This entry is about one T cell receptor beta chain. Via MiXCR, TCRdb re-called the RT-PCR reads, giving one row per CDR3 protein. The data show about a million distinct CDR3 sequences, with around 17% seen just once and about 6% held by the top ten. These data are taken from a study of patients and donors after allogeneic stem cell transplantation. This CDR3 has 14 residues. The V and J ends lost 3 bases and 7 bases respectively, with 13 bases between them. This receptor was identified in a human donor who was either an allogeneic HSCT recipient or a stem cell or donor lymphocyte infusion donor (not recorded which). It is not recorded whose cells these are; they may come from a transplant donor. The chain employs TRBV12-3 or TRBV12-4 and TRBJ1-5; no clear D gene. Sequences were obtained from blood, either unsorted or a sorted T cell fraction (not recorded which). The CDR3 coding sequence is TGTGCCAGCAGTTTCGCGGGCGCGGGGCAGCCCCAGCATTTT. This encodes CASSFAGAGQPQHF.